This TCR beta chain was sequenced in a study of T cells in tuberculosis. Cells were sorted from thawed PBMC rested overnight and stained with GMM-loaded CD1B tetramer, viability dye and anti-CD3. The lipid loaded on the CD1B tetramers was C32 glucose monomycolate from Rhodococcus equi. PBMC for tetramer sorting were first depleted of CD14-expressing monocytes. Germline-derived CDR1 and CDR2 are SGHRS and YFSETQ. V trimming: 4 bases; J trimming: 4 bases; junction bases outside the gene matches: 4. This CDR3 has 13 amino acids. Chain pairing is unknown; alpha and beta were sequenced separately. Sequencing was performed with immunoSEQ multiplex PCR; in TCRdb, only in-frame clones are kept and a portion is missing. The sample records 80,000 to 90,000 clones, approximately 91% being singletons. Study-level results: Some low-affinity tetramer-binding T cells may be absent from this sample.

This chain uses TRBV5-1 with TRBJ1-1; 7 bases are shared with TRBD1. This receptor was identified in an adult woman with latent tuberculosis. The sequenced sample was CD1b-GMM tetramer-negative cells sorted from PBMCs. Here the CDR3 reads CASSRRQGTEAFF. DNA of the CDR3: TGCGCCAGCAGCCGTCGACAGGGCACTGAAGCTTTCTTT. Together with reference TRBV5-1 and TRBJ1-1, the CDR3 gives the full variable domain: KAGVTQTPRYLIKTRGQQVTLSCSPISGHRSVSWYQQTPGQGLQFLFEYFSETQRNKGNFPGRFSGRQFSNSRSEMNVSTLELGDSALYLCASSRRQGTEAFFGQGTRLTVV.